The 10 T cell receptor beta chains below come from one sample, sequenced in a study of neurological immune-mediated disorders. Using its own MiXCR run on the 5' RACE reads, TCRdb lists one record per CDR3 protein. The data contain 50,000 or so distinct CDR3 sequences, more than 9.5% of them seen just once; the ten biggest clones take up approximately 2%. The material sequenced was PBMCs. The receptors originated from a man in his sixties in good health.

This clonotype was counted a single time. This clone may be a read error of a much larger clone one base away. The V gene is TRBV28, the J gene TRBJ1-5; possibly TRBD1 for D (5 bases). Germline CDR1 and CDR2: MDHEN and SYDVKM. The CDR3 is made up of 12 amino acids. The CDR3 protein is CVSSLYEGYQHF. CDR3 nucleotide sequence: TGTGTCAGCAGTTTATACGAGGGGTACCAGCATTTT.

At least ten counts were recorded for this clonotype. The rearrangement uses TRBV18 and TRBJ2-7, with TRBD2 identical over 7 bases. Trimming removed 2 bases from V and 4 bases from J; junction bases left unmatched: 11. The CDR3 loop spans 16 amino acids. Germline V gene sequence: CDR1 KGHSH, CDR2 LQKENI. Written as DNA, the CDR3 is TGTGCCAGCTCACCAACGGGGGGAAATGGTCGGTACGAGCAGTACTTC. As protein: CASSPTGGNGRYEQYF.

The CDR3, as DNA: TGTGCCAGCAGTATAGACCCCCTGGGGGGCTACACCTTC. Translating gives CASSIDPLGGYTF. The rearrangement joins TRBV6-6 to TRBJ1-2; no firm D call. The CDR3 loop spans 13 amino acids. V was pared by 5 bases and J by 8 bases, with 15 bases between. CDR1 and CDR2 (germline): MNHNY, SVGAGI (reference sequence).

This clonotype was seen many times. The rearrangement uses TRBV5-5 and TRBJ1-2; D is perhaps TRBD1 (5 bases). This CDR3 spans 15 amino acids. Trimming pared 0 bases from V and 2 bases from J, leaving 11 bases between. Germline loops: CDR1 SGHKS, CDR2 YYEKEE (reference sequence). CDR3 loop: CASSLGGQGNYGYTF. DNA of the CDR3: TGTGCCAGCAGCTTGGGAGGACAAGGGAACTATGGCTACACCTTC.

This clonotype occurred once. This may be a read error, as it is one base from a much larger clone. The chain joins TRBV20-1 to TRBJ1-1, with D perhaps matching TRBD1 (5 bases). The length of the CDR3 is 13 residues. Germline-derived CDR1 and CDR2 are DFQATT and SNEGSKA (reference sequence). Trimming removed 8 bases from V and 0 bases from J, with 13 bases in between. For the CDR3, the DNA is TGCAGTCAGCCGAGGGGCTTGAACACTGAAGCTTTCTTT. Protein product: CSQPRGLNTEAFF.

There are many counts of this clonotype. V and J are TRBV5-1 and TRBJ1-3; unclear D gene. The germline CDR1 and CDR2 sequences are SGHRS and YFSETQ. V was cut by 4 bases and J by 3 bases, with 14 bases left in between. The CDR3 contains 15 residues. The CDR3 bases are TGCGCCAGCAGCGGGCAGAGGGCAGGTGGAAACACCATATATTTT. The encoded protein is CASSGQRAGGNTIYF.

This clonotype was detected many times. The chain combines TRBV28 with TRBJ2-5, with 13 bases matching TRBD2. Germline assignment: CDR1 MDHEN and CDR2 SYDVKM. V trimming: 5 bases; J trimming: 2 bases; junction bases outside the gene matches: 8. CDR3 length: 17 residues. The DNA of the CDR3 is TGTGCCAGCAGTCGGACTAGCGGGGGAACCTTGCAAGAGACCCAGTACTTC. Its translation: CASSRTSGGTLQETQYF. The full variable domain, in which reference TRBV28 and TRBJ2-5 provide the parts outside the CDR3, is DVKVTQSSRYLVKRTGEKVFLECVQDMDHENMFWYRQDPGLGLRLIYFSYDVKMKEKGDIPEGYSVSREKKERFSLILESASTNQTSMYLCASSRTSGGTLQETQYFGPGTRLLVL.

This clonotype was found many times. This rearrangement joins TRBV5-6 to TRBJ1-6, with 7 bases that match TRBD1. The CDR3 loop spans 15 amino acids. With V trimmed by 2 bases and J by 7 bases, 6 bases remained unmatched. Germline V gives CDR1 SGHDT, CDR2 YYEEEE. The CDR3 sequence: CASSFPTGSNSPLHF. CDR3 DNA: TGTGCCAGCAGCTTTCCGACAGGGTCGAATTCACCCCTCCACTTT.

Relative to its sample, this clonotype is medium-sized (0.01 to 0.1%). V gene TRBV20-1 combines with J gene TRBJ2-7; tentatively, D is TRBD1 (5 bases). With 5 bases removed from V and 3 bases from J, the gap between germline ends came to 14 bases. The CDR3 runs to 13 residues. Germline-derived CDR1 and CDR2 are DFQATT and SNEGSKA (reference sequence). For the CDR3, the DNA is TGCAGTGCTGGAAAAGGGGTCAACTACGAGCAGTACTTC. Encoded protein: CSAGKGVNYEQYF.

This clonotype occurred a few times. The J gene is TRBJ1-3, the V gene TRBV7-6; D is perhaps TRBD1 (5 bases). The germline gives CDR1 SGHVS, CDR2 FNYEAQ. Trimming removed 0 bases from V and 3 bases from J, with 12 bases in between. There are 16 residues in the CDR3. CDR3: CASSLALITGGNTIYF. For the CDR3, the DNA is TGTGCCAGCAGCTTAGCGCTGATAACAGGTGGAAACACCATATATTTT.